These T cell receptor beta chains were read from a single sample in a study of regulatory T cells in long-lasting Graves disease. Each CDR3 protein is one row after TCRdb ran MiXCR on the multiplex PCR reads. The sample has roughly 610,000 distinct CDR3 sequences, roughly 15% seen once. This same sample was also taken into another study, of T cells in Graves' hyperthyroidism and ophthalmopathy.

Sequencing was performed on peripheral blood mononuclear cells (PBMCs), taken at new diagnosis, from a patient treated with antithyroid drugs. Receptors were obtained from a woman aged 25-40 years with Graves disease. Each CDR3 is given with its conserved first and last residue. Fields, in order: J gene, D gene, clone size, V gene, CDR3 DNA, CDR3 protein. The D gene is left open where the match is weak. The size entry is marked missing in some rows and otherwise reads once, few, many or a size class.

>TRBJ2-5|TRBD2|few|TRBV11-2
TGTGCCAGCAGCTGGGGGGGGGTAGCGGGAGAGACCCAGTACTTC
CASSWGGVAGETQYF
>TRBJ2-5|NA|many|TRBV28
TGTGCCAGCAGTACTCCGGCGAGTATGCGGGAGACCCAGTACTTC
CASSTPASMRETQYF
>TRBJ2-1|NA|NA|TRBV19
TGTGCCAGTAGTATTGGGGCGGGATTAGGGTATGAGCAGTTCTTC
CASSIGAGLGYEQFF
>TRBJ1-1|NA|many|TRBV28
TGTGCCAGCAGGCCTACAGTGATGAACACTGAAGCTTTCTTT
CASRPTVMNTEAFF
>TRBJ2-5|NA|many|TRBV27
TGTGCCAGCAGTTTGAGCGGGTACCAAGAGACCCAGTACTTC
CASSLSGYQETQYF
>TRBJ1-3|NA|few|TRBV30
TGTGCCTGGAGAGAGGGCGTGAAAAACACCATATATTTT
CAWREGVKNTIYF
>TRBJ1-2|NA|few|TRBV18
TGTGCCAGCTCACCACCTGGAGAGAACTATGGCTACACCTTC
CASSPPGENYGYTF
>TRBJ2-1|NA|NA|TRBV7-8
TGTGCCAGCAGCGGCACCGAAGGCACTTTTAATGAGCAGTTCTTC
CASSGTEGTFNEQFF
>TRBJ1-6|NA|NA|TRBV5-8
TGTGCCAGCCGGTATAATTCACCCCTCCACTTT
CASRYNSPLHF
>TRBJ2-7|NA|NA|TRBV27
TGTGCCAGCAGTTCTCTGGACGCCTACGAGCAGTACTTC
CASSSLDAYEQYF
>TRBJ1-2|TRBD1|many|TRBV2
TGTGCCAACAGACCCGACAGGGGGGACTATGGCTACACCTTC
CANRPDRGDYGYTF
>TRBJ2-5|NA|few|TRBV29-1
TGCAGCGTTGTAGGTCGGTCAGTAGAGACCCAGTACTTC
CSVVGRSVETQYF
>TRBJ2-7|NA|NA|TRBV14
TGTGCCAGCAGCCGTCGGGACTCAACCTCCTACGAGCAGTACTTC
CASSRRDSTSYEQYF
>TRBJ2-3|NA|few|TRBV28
TGTGCCAGCAGTTCAGTATCCCCCCCAGATACGCAGTATTTT
CASSSVSPPDTQYF
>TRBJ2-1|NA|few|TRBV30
TGTGCCTGGAGATCGTTGTTCGGGGGTCCGTTCAACAATGAGCAGTTCTTC
CAWRSLFGGPFNNEQFF
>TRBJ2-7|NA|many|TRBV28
TGTGCCAGCAGCAATCCCAGCGGCGAGCAGTACTTC
CASSNPSGEQYF
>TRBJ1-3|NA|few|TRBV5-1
TGCGCCAGCAGCTTGGACAGGTCAACGTCAGGAAACACCATATATTTT
CASSLDRSTSGNTIYF
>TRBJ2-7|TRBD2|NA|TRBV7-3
TGCGCCAGCAGCCAGGTGTTGGGGGGGTACGAGCAGTACTTC
CASSQVLGGYEQYF
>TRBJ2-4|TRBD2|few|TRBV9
TGTGCCAGCAGCGTAGGATCCCTAGCGGGAAACATTCAGTACTTC
CASSVGSLAGNIQYF
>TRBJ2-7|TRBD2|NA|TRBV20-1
TGCAGTGCCATAACAGGGACTAGCGGGGGAACCTACGAGCAGTACTTC
CSAITGTSGGTYEQYF
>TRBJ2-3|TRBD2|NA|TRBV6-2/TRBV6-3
TGTGCCAGCAGCTCTAGCGGGAGGGCCCCAGATACGCAGTATTTT
CASSSSGRAPDTQYF
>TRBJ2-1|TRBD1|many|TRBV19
TGTGCCAGTGGGGGGACAGGGGTAGGCGAGCAGTTCTTC
CASGGTGVGEQFF
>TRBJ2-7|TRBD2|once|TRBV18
TGTGCCAGCTTAACTAAGACTAGCGGGAGTCTCGAGCAGTACTTC
CASLTKTSGSLEQYF
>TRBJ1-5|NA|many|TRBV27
TGTGCCAGCAGTTTTCTCGGTTATCAGCCCCAGCATTTT
CASSFLGYQPQHF
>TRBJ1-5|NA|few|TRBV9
TGTGCCAGCAGCGGAGAGGCCGATCAGCCCCAGCATTTT
CASSGEADQPQHF
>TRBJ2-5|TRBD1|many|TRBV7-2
TGTGCCAGCAGACGCCCGGACAGGGCTGTGGAGACCCAGTACTTC
CASRRPDRAVETQYF
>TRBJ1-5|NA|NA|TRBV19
TGTGCCAGTAGTATAGTAACAGGGACGCCAAGCAATCAGCCCCAGCATTTT
CASSIVTGTPSNQPQHF